This T cell receptor (beta chain) was recorded in a study of blood T cell repertoires in COVID-19. Study at large: COVID-19 samples, acute and convalescent, were from the United States, Italy and Spain. T cells, B-cell-depleted T cells, or PBMCs supplied cDNA or gDNA.

Clones were sequenced by immunoSEQ multiplex PCR, and TCRdb holds only the in-frame ones, with some missing. The sample lists about 170,000 clones; 83% were seen once. Germline V gives CDR1 MRHNA, CDR2 SNTAGT. The V segment lost 4 bases and the J segment 0 bases; nucleotides outside the gene matches: 9. This CDR3 comprises 18 residues. The sequenced sample was peripheral blood. This sequence joins TRBV6-4 and TRBJ2-6, with TRBD1 identical over 7 bases. The sequence was collected from a woman older than 75 with acute or convalescent COVID-19. Written as DNA, the CDR3 is TGTGCCAGCAGTGCGACAGGGCCTGTTAACTCTGGGGCCAACGTCCTGACTTTC. Its translation: CASSATGPVNSGANVLTF.